Listed below are T cell receptor beta chains from one sample, sequenced in a study of cytomegalovirus exposure and HLA in healthy donors. Clones were read by immunoSEQ multiplex PCR, and TCRdb kept only the in-frame ones, dropping some. Here the sample spans roughly 75,000 clones, around 83% being singletons. Sequencing input: PBMCs. Every receptor here comes from a man between 70 and 80 years old in good health and CMV-seropositive. CDR3s include the opening cysteine and the closing phenylalanine or tryptophan. D genes are given only for firm matches. Only part of the rows carry a size: once, few, many, or a class if the clone is expanded.

TRBV5-1,-,TRBJ1-3,-,CASSTGQILSGNTIYF,TGCGCCAGCAGCACCGGACAGATCCTCTCTGGAAACACCATATATTTT
TRBV9,few,TRBJ2-3,TRBD2,CASSVVCRTSGGASPSTDTQYF,TGTGCCAGCAGCGTAGTATGCCGGACTAGCGGGGGGGCCTCCCCTAGCACAGATACGCAGTATTTT
TRBV4-3,-,TRBJ1-6,TRBD1,CASSQRDREVSPLHF,TGCGCCAGCAGCCAGCGAGACAGGGAGGTATCACCCCTCCACTTT
TRBV9,-,TRBJ2-4,-,CASSAGGGNSNIQYF,TGTGCCAGCAGCGCAGGCGGCGGGAACTCAAACATTCAGTACTTC
TRBV7-9,-,TRBJ2-3,TRBD2,CASSSLAGRGRTDTQYF,TGTGCCAGCAGCTCCCTAGCGGGTCGGGGACGCACAGATACGCAGTATTTT
TRBV4-1,-,TRBJ1-1,TRBD1,CASSQSGGTENTEAFF,TGCGCCAGCAGCCAATCGGGAGGGACAGAGAACACTGAAGCTTTCTTT
TRBV6-1,-,TRBJ2-3,TRBD2,CAARDGGADTQYF,TGTGCCGCCAGGGACGGGGGGGCAGATACGCAGTATTTT
TRBV5-4,once,TRBJ1-6,-,CASSAGDSPLHF,TGTGCCAGCTCCGCAGGGGATTCACCCCTCCACTTT
TRBV7-9,-,TRBJ2-5,TRBD2,CASSLLPGLTIQETQYF,TGTGCCAGCAGCTTATTGCCGGGACTAACTATCCAAGAGACCCAGTACTTC
TRBV29-1,-,TRBJ2-3,-,CSEPGFGIGRQVRTDTQYF,TGCAGCGAACCGGGGTTTGGCATCGGAAGACAGGTTCGCACAGATACGCAGTATTTT
TRBV6-5,-,TRBJ1-1,TRBD1,CASSYGTETEAFF,TGTGCCAGCAGTTACGGGACAGAGACTGAAGCTTTCTTT
TRBV2,once,TRBJ1-4,TRBD1,CASTGTGLEKLFF,TGTGCCAGCACGGGGACAGGGCTTGAAAAACTGTTTTTT
TRBV28,-,TRBJ1-1,TRBD1,CASSRQGAGSTEAFF,TGTGCCAGCAGTAGACAGGGGGCGGGGAGCACTGAAGCTTTCTTT
TRBV10-3,-,TRBJ2-3,-,CAISATGSTDTQYF,TGTGCCATCAGTGCCACGGGAAGCACAGATACGCAGTATTTT
TRBV5-6,-,TRBJ2-3,-,CASSWKTGQLWDTQYF,TGTGCCAGCAGCTGGAAGACAGGCCAGTTATGGGATACGCAGTATTTT
TRBV6-6,-,TRBJ1-1,TRBD1,CASSYGQGIGTEAFF,TGTGCCAGCAGTTACGGACAGGGGATCGGCACTGAAGCTTTCTTT
TRBV5-1,-,TRBJ2-3,-,CASSFRAAVADTQYF,TGCGCCAGCAGCTTTAGGGCAGCGGTGGCCGATACGCAGTATTTT